The next 27 T cell receptor beta chains were all read from a single sample in a study of human T cells and chemical hapten exposure (dated by TCRdb to the early 2020s). Library prep was done by RACE. These reads were obtained on a NextSeq 500. TCRdb ran its own pipeline on the public reads, namely fastp trimming at Q25 and MiXCR clone calling, and kept in-frame beta chains. For every CDR3 protein sequence, its rows merge into one entry that carries the most common genes and DNA. The sample profile shows 73,000 or so distinct CDR3 sequences; 8.5% of them were found once. The ten largest clonotypes hold roughly 3% of the sample. The sample's time point label is to be understood as: patch test 2, 6 weeks after DPC sensitization. The treatment or condition label for this specimen denotes: therapeutic diphenylcyclopropenone sensitization with weekly scalp DPC. The sample here was whole blood, taken in connection with sensitization to the hapten diphenylcyclopropenone (DPC). These receptor sequences come from a woman in her forties or fifties with alopecia areata. Some clones in this sample may be carry-over from other donors' samples.

This clonotype was observed at least ten times. The rearrangement uses TRBV29-1 and TRBJ1-1; 7 bases align to TRBD1. The germline V gene encodes CDR1 SQVTM and CDR2 ANQGSEA. The V segment lost 8 bases and the J segment 10 bases; nucleotides outside the gene matches: 13. The CDR3 totals 12 residues. CDR3 sequence reads: CSHGDSRRGAFF. In nucleotides, the CDR3 is TGCAGCCATGGGGACAGCAGGCGGGGAGCTTTCTTT.

The V and J genes are TRBV4-1 and TRBJ1-5, with D unclear. Trimming left V 0 bases short and J 1 base short, with 7 bases between. There are 15 residues in the CDR3. Per germline, CDR1 MGHRA and CDR2 YSYEKL. The CDR3 DNA reads TGCGCCAGCAGCCAAGAAATCTGGAGCAATCAGCCCCAGCATTTT. Translation gives CASSQEIWSNQPQHF.

CDR3 coding DNA: TGTGCCAGCAGCTTCTTGGGGCCGACCGGGGAGCTGTTTTTT. It encodes CASSFLGPTGELFF. The genes are TRBV7-2 and TRBJ2-2; D is perhaps TRBD1 (5 bases). The V and J ends lost 3 bases and 5 bases respectively, with 10 bases between them. The CDR3 loop spans 14 amino acids. CDR1 and CDR2 from the germline V gene are SGHTA and FQGNSA.

This clonotype was seen at least ten times. The CDR3 is CASSSAVSAPGPDTEAFF. The CDR3 DNA sequence: TGTGCCAGCAGCTCCGCTGTGAGCGCGCCGGGGCCCGACACTGAAGCTTTCTTT. The rearrangement joins TRBV5-6 to TRBJ1-1; tentative D call: TRBD1 (5 bases). Germline CDR1 is SGHDT and CDR2 is YYEEEE. The CDR3 runs to 18 residues. Trimming took 3 bases from V and 3 from J, leaving 24 bases between them.

This clonotype was seen only a few times. V gene TRBV5-4 combines with J gene TRBJ2-2; D is uncertain. CDR1 and CDR2 from the germline V gene are SGHNT and YYREEE (reference sequence). Trimming took off 1 base at V and 3 bases at J, with 4 bases between the two ends. CDR3 length: 13 amino acids. CDR3 in amino acids: CASSLIDTGELFF. As DNA, the CDR3 is TGTGCCAGCAGCTTGATCGACACCGGGGAGCTGTTTTTT.

This clonotype has just a few counts. The V and J genes are TRBV21-1 and TRBJ2-3; the table's D call TRBD1 went unverified against the DNA. TRBV21-1 is assigned pseudogene status. The CDR3 length is 17 residues. The CDR3 nucleotides read TGTGCCAGCAGCAGGGAATTATCGGGGCCGAGACGAGATACGCAGTATTTT. Protein product: CASSRELSGPRRDTQYF.

The gene calls are TRBV2 and TRBJ2-3, with 9 bases fitting TRBD2. The V gene's germline CDR1 is SNHLY and CDR2 FYNNEI. The CDR3 is 14 residues long. The V and J ends lost 6 bases and 5 bases, in that order; junction bases with no gene match: 6. Here the CDR3 reads CASRGLAEGDTQYF. The CDR3 coding sequence is TGTGCCAGCAGGGGACTAGCCGAGGGAGATACGCAGTATTTT. The full variable domain, completed using reference TRBV2 and TRBJ2-3, is EPEVTQTPSHQVTQMGQEVILRCVPISNHLYFYWYRQILGQKVEFLVSFYNNEISEKSEIFDDQFSVERPDGSNFTLKIRSTKLEDSAMYFCASRGLAEGDTQYFGPGTRLTVL.

This clonotype has only a few counts. The chain combines TRBV12-3 or TRBV12-4 with TRBJ2-3; D is uncertain. The CDR3 runs 14 residues. V lost 3 bases to trimming and J lost 3 bases, with 10 bases between them. The DNA of the CDR3 is TGTGCCAGCAGTTTTCCTCCCGGGACAGATACGCAGTATTTT. It specifies CASSFPPGTDTQYF.

The sample holds many counts of this clonotype. The chain joins TRBV4-2 to TRBJ2-3; tentative D call: TRBD1 (5 bases). The CDR3 has 15 residues. The germline V gene has CDR1 LGHNA and CDR2 YNFKEQ. V gave up 3 bases and J gave up 4 bases, with 14 bases separating them. The CDR3 spells CASSHPDSPPDTQYF. The DNA of the CDR3 is TGTGCCAGCAGCCACCCCGACAGCCCACCAGATACGCAGTATTTT.

V and J are TRBV4-3 and TRBJ2-6; a weak D match, TRBD1 (6 bases). Germline V gene data show CDR1 as LGHNA and CDR2 as YSLEER. CDR3 size: 16 residues. The V end was cut by 0 bases, the J end by 4 bases, with 10 bases between. In DNA form, the CDR3 reads TGCGCCAGCAGCCAAGAAGCAGGGGTGGGGGCCAACGTCCTGACTTTC. Its translation is CASSQEAGVGANVLTF.

The table lists this clonotype with many counts. The chain carries TRBV19 and TRBJ1-1, with TRBD1 matching over 7 bases. The CDR3 extends over 13 amino acids. The J segment lost 4 bases and the V segment lost 7 bases, leaving 6 bases of the junction unmatched. The germline gives CDR1 LNHDA, CDR2 SQIVND (reference sequence). This chain's CDR3 is CASTFDRVTEAFF. CDR3 coding DNA: TGTGCCAGTACCTTCGACAGGGTCACTGAAGCTTTCTTT.

This chain links TRBV27 with TRBJ1-5; maybe TRBD1 (5 bases). Germline CDR1 is MNHEY and CDR2 is SMNVEV (reference sequence). Trimming took off 1 base at V and 4 bases at J, with 14 bases between the two ends. The CDR3 is 16 residues long. CDR3 in amino acids: CASSLCSGGSNQPQHF. The CDR3 region has the DNA TGTGCCAGCAGTTTATGTTCCGGGGGGAGTAATCAGCCCCAGCATTTT.

This clonotype was observed at least ten times. CDR3 protein: CASSGEAYYGYTF. The CDR3, as DNA: TGTGCCAGTTCCGGGGAAGCCTACTATGGCTACACCTTC. The V call is TRBV28, the J call TRBJ1-2; no firm D call. This CDR3 is 13 amino acids long. V lost 9 bases, J lost 3 bases, and 14 bases lay in between. CDR1 and CDR2 (germline): MDHEN, SYDVKM.

This clonotype was observed a few times. This chain connects TRBV7-9 to TRBJ2-2, with D tentatively TRBD2 (5 bases). The CDR3 sequence is 14 residues long. Germline V gene data show CDR1 as SEHNR and CDR2 as FQNEAQ (reference sequence). Trimming removed 3 bases from V and 1 base from J, with 6 bases in between. The CDR3 reads CASSFAGNTGELFF. CDR3 nucleotides: TGTGCCAGCAGCTTTGCGGGGAACACCGGGGAGCTGTTTTTT.

The chain uses TRBV3-1 and TRBJ1-1, with D unresolved. Germline V gives CDR1 LGHDT, CDR2 YNNKEL (reference sequence). This CDR3 region has 15 residues. Trimming took off 4 bases at V and 2 bases at J, with 14 bases between the two ends. CDR3 coding DNA: TGTGCCAGCAGCCCCATTGGACGGGTTAACACTGAAGCTTTCTTT. It yields the protein CASSPIGRVNTEAFF.

This clonotype appeared a few times. The rearrangement uses TRBV6-5 and TRBJ1-2; 9 bases line up with TRBD1. The CDR3 has 15 amino acids. Germline trimming cut 4 bases from V and 4 bases from J; bases unmatched to any gene: 7. Looked up from germline, CDR1 is MNHEY and CDR2 is SVGAGI. The CDR3 nucleotides read TGTGCCAGCAGTTTCCGACAGGGGGGATTCTATGGCTACACCTTC. It codes for CASSFRQGGFYGYTF.

This clonotype was seen only a few times. The chain links TRBV27 to TRBJ2-1; 10 nucleotides match TRBD2. Trimming removed 7 bases from V and 7 bases from J; junction bases left unmatched: 7. Germline CDR1 and CDR2: MNHEY and SMNVEV (reference sequence). The CDR3 is made up of 14 amino acids. The CDR3 DNA follows: TGTGCCAGCAAAGCGGGGGGGTCGGGAAATGAGCAGTTCTTC. Translation: CASKAGGSGNEQFF.

This clonotype appeared a few times. The J gene is TRBJ2-7, the V gene TRBV6-2 or TRBV6-3; TRBD1 matches at 9 bases. The CDR3 has 12 residues. Trimming at V came to 6 bases and at J to 4 bases, leaving 1 base not matched to a gene. Germline lookup yields CDR1 MNHEY and CDR2 SVGEGT. The CDR3 reads CASRGTGYEQYF. The CDR3 DNA follows: TGTGCCAGCAGAGGGACAGGGTACGAGCAGTACTTC.

This clonotype was counted a few times. The chain is built from TRBV11-2 and TRBJ2-7; the match to TRBD2 covers 9 bases. With 5 bases clipped from V and 6 bases from J, the junction kept 11 bases outside the gene matches. This CDR3 is built from 15 residues. Germline-derived CDR1 and CDR2 are SGHAT and FQNNGV. CDR3 region: CASSTRAGGSSEQYF. The CDR3 DNA is TGTGCCAGCAGCACCCGGGCGGGAGGGTCGAGCGAGCAGTACTTC.

At least ten counts were recorded for this clonotype. The V gene is TRBV7-8, the J gene TRBJ1-3, with TRBD1 identical over 8 bases. Germline CDR1 reads SGHVS; CDR2 reads FQNEAQ. V lost 4 bases to trimming and J lost 1 base; unmatched junction nucleotides: 0. The CDR3 has 14 residues. CDR3 residues: CASSYRGSGNTIYF. In nucleotides, the CDR3 is TGTGCCAGCAGCTACAGGGGGTCTGGAAACACCATATATTTT.

This clonotype was counted only a few times. The gene calls are TRBV29-1 and TRBJ2-1; 7 nucleotides agree with TRBD1. Germline trimming cut 7 bases from V and 2 bases from J; bases unmatched to any gene: 8. CDR3 size: 14 residues. The germline gives CDR1 SQVTM, CDR2 ANQGSEA. Here the CDR3 reads CSAQRGGPYNEQFF. In nucleotides, the CDR3 is TGCAGCGCCCAGAGAGGGGGCCCCTACAATGAGCAGTTCTTC.

This clonotype was counted a few times. The CDR3 here is CASPSVRDTQYF. The CDR3 DNA follows: TGTGCCAGCCCAAGCGTGCGAGATACGCAGTATTTT. The chain carries TRBV7-6 and TRBJ2-3; D remains ambiguous. Germline V gene sequence: CDR1 SGHVS, CDR2 FNYEAQ. This CDR3 has 12 residues. Between the trimmed V and J ends, which lost 8 bases and 5 bases, there was a span of 11 bases.

This clonotype has a handful of counts. This chain connects TRBV7-9 to TRBJ2-7; D unclear. The CDR3 loop spans 12 amino acids. In germline, CDR1 is SEHNR, CDR2 FQNEAQ (reference sequence). Between the trimmed V and J ends, which lost 5 bases and 3 bases, there was a span of 8 bases. CDR3 region: CASSPSDYEQYF. The DNA for the CDR3 is TGTGCCAGCAGCCCGTCGGACTACGAGCAGTACTTC.

This clonotype appeared many times. J is TRBJ1-4 and V is TRBV3-1; D remains ambiguous. This CDR3 is 12 amino acids long. Germline values: CDR1 LGHDT, CDR2 YNNKEL (reference sequence). V lost 2 bases to trimming and J lost 8 bases, with 6 bases between them. In nucleotides, the CDR3 is TGTGCCAGCAGCCAAAGTCTAGAAAAACTGTTTTTT. Amino acid sequence: CASSQSLEKLFF.

V gene TRBV29-1 combines with J gene TRBJ1-2; TRBD1 agrees at 7 bases. CDR1 and CDR2 from the germline V gene are SQVTM and ANQGSEA. The CDR3 is made up of 14 amino acids. V shed 4 bases, J shed 0 bases, and the junction held 5 bases outside the gene matches. The CDR3 is CSVAGTDSNYGYTF. CDR3 bases: TGCAGCGTTGCCGGGACAGATTCTAACTATGGCTACACCTTC. The whole variable domain, remainder taken from reference TRBV29-1 and TRBJ1-2, is SAVISQKPSRDICQRGTSLTIQCQVDSQVTMMFWYRQQPGQSLTLIATANQGSEATYESGFVIDKFPISRPNLTFSTLTVSNMSPEDSSIYLCSVAGTDSNYGYTFGSGTRLTVV.

There are many counts of this clonotype. The chain recombines TRBV10-3 with TRBJ2-3, with D possibly being TRBD1 or TRBD2 (5 bases each). The germline V gene has CDR1 ENHRY and CDR2 SYGVKD. V lost 8 bases and J 3 bases, leaving 15 bases between the germline ends. The CDR3 is 14 residues long. Here the CDR3 reads CAIARGKKTDTQYF. CDR3 sequence (DNA): TGTGCCATCGCGAGGGGAAAGAAAACAGATACGCAGTATTTT.

Regarding this clonotype: It may be a read error: a sequence one base away is much more abundant. The chain carries TRBV11-2 and TRBJ2-4; 9 positions match TRBD2. Germline assignment: CDR1 SGHAT and CDR2 FQNNGV. The CDR3 length is 17 residues. CDR3 in DNA: TGTGCCAGCAGCGTGCTTGGGGGCGGGAGGGCCGGAAACAATCAGTACTTC. Amino acids: CASSVLGGGRAGNNQYF.